Listed here is a single T cell receptor (beta chain). What it recognizes is unknown. This entry comes from a study of OX40 agonist ivuxolimab in advanced cancers. For the study at large: Three patients showed partial responses: one hepatocellular carcinoma and two cutaneous melanoma cases.

Generated by immunoSEQ multiplex PCR, the TCRdb table keeps only in-frame clones and is missing some. In the table there are tens of thousands of clones, over 75% of which are singletons. Notes on the study in general: Both blood CD4+ and CD8+ T cells showed clonal growth by week 6 at 0.1 to 3.0 mg/kg.

The receptor's source is an adult with an advanced solid tumor such as melanoma, head and neck, liver or kidney cancer. This material consisted of CD4+ or CD8+ T cells sorted from blood, taken in a trial of the OX40 agonist ivuxolimab.

The CDR3 is CASSLGTATLEAFF. CDR3 DNA sequence: TGTGCCAGCAGCCTTGGGACAGCCACTCTTGAAGCTTTCTTT. The V call is TRBV7-8, the J call TRBJ1-1; 7 nucleotides line up with TRBD1. The germline gives CDR1 SGHVS, CDR2 FQNEAQ. V shed 5 bases, J shed 7 bases, and the junction held 10 bases outside the gene matches. This CDR3 has 14 amino acids.